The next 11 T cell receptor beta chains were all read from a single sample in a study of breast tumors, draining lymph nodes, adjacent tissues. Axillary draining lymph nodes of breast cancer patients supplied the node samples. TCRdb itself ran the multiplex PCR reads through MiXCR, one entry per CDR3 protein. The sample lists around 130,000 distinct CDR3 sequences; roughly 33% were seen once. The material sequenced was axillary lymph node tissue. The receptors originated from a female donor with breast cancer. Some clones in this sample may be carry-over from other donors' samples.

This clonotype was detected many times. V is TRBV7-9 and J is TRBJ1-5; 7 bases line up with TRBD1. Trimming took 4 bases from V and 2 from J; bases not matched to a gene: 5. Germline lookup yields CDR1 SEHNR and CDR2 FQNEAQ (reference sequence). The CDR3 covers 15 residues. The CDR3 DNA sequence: TGTGCCAGCAGCTCCAGCAGGGGGGGCAATCAGCCCCAGCATTTT. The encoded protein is CASSSSRGGNQPQHF.

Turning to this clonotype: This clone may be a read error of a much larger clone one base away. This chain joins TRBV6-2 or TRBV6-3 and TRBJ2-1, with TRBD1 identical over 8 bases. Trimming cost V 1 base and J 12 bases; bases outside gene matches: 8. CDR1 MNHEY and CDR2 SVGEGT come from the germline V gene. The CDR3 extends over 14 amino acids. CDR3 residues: CASSYYGQGYGQFF. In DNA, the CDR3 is TGTGCCAGCAGTTACTACGGACAGGGATATGGGCAGTTCTTC.

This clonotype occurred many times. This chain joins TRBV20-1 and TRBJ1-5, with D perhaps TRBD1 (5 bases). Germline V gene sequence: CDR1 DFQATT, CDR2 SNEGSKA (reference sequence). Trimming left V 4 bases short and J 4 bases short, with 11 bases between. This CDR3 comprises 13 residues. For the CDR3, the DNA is TGCAGTGCTAAAGAAGGGGCTAATCAGCCCCAGCATTTT. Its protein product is CSAKEGANQPQHF.

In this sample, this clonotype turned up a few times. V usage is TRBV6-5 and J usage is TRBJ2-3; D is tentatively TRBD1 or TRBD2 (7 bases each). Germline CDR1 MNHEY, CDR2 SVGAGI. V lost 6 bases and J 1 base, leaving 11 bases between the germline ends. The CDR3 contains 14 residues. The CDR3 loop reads CASRQGGGTDTQYF. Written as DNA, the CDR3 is TGTGCCAGCAGGCAGGGGGGGGGCACAGATACGCAGTATTTT.

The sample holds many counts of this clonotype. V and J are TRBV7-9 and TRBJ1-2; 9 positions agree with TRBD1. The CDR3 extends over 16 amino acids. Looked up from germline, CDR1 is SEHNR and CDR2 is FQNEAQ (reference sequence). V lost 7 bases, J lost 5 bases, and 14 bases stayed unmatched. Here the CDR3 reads CASTLSGQGLGYGYTF. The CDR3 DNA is TGTGCCAGCACCCTATCGGGACAGGGCTTGGGTTATGGCTACACCTTC.

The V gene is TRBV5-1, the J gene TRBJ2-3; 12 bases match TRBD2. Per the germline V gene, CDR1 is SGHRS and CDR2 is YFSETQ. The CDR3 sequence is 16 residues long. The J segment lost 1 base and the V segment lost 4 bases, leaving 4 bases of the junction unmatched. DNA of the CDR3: TGCGCCAGCAGCCTAGCGGGGGGGCTTCGCACAGATACGCAGTATTTT. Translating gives CASSLAGGLRTDTQYF.

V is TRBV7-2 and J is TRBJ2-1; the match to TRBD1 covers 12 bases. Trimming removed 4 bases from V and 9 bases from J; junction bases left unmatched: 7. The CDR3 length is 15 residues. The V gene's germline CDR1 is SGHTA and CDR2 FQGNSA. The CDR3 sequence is CASSSGQGARGEQFF. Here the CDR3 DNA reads TGTGCCAGCAGCTCGGGACAGGGGGCTCGGGGTGAGCAGTTCTTC.

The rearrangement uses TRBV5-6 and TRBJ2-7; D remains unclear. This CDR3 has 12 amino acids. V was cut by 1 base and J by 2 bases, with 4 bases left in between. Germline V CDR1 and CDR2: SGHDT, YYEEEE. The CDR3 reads CASSLSTYEQYF. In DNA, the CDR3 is TGTGCCAGCAGCTTGTCTACCTACGAGCAGTACTTC.

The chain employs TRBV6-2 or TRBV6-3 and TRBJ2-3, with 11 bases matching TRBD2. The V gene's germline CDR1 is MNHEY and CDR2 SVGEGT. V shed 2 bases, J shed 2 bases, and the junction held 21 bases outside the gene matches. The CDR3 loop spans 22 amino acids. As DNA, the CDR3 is TGTGCCAGCAGTTACCCGACTAGCGGGGAACCCCCGGCCCACCTAGACACAGATACGCAGTATTTT. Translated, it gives CASSYPTSGEPPAHLDTDTQYF.

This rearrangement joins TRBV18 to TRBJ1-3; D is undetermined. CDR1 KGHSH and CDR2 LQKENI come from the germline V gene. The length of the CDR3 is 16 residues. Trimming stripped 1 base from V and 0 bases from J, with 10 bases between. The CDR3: CASSPRPPDSGNTIYF. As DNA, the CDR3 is TGTGCCAGCTCACCACGCCCCCCGGACTCTGGAAACACCATATATTTT.

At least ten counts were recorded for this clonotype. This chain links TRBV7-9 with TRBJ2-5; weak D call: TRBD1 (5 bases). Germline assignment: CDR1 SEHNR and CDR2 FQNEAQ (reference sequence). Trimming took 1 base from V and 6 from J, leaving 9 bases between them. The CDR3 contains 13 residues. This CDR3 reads CASSLGTIKTQYF. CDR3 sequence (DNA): TGTGCCAGCAGCTTAGGGACAATAAAGACCCAGTACTTC.